Listed here are 14 T cell receptor beta chains from one sample, sequenced in a study of shared clonotypes between healthy human individuals. Clones were read by immunoSEQ multiplex PCR, and TCRdb kept only the in-frame ones, dropping some. The repertoire has about 490,000 clones, roughly 80% of them found once; the top ten carry roughly 13%. The sample comprised PBMCs. The receptors derive from a woman aged 40 to 50 in good health. Some clones in this sample may be carry-over from other donors' samples.

The chain joins TRBV11-2 to TRBJ2-7, with 9 bases that match TRBD1. Germline V lookup: CDR1 SGHAT, CDR2 FQNNGV. The CDR3 length is 15 residues. Trimming cost V 1 base and J 2 bases; bases outside gene matches: 3. Here the CDR3 DNA reads TGTGCCAGCAGCTTAGCCGGACAGGGGACCTACGAGCAGTACTTC. Its translation is CASSLAGQGTYEQYF.

V is TRBV5-6 and J is TRBJ2-3, with 7 bases aligning to TRBD2. This CDR3 contains 16 residues. Trimming took 1 base from V and 1 from J; bases not matched to a gene: 6. Germline V gene lookup returns CDR1 SGHDT and CDR2 YYEEEE. The CDR3, as DNA: TGTGCCAGCAGCTTGCGTCTCGCGGGGGGCACAGATACGCAGTATTTT. The encoded protein is CASSLRLAGGTDTQYF. The full variable domain, completed using reference TRBV5-6 and TRBJ2-3, is DAGVTQSPTHLIKTRGQQVTLRCSPKSGHDTVSWYQQALGQGPQFIFQYYEEEERQRGNFPDRFSGHQFPNYSSELNVNALLLGDSALYLCASSLRLAGGTDTQYFGPGTRLTVL.

The chain carries TRBV30 and TRBJ2-5; TRBD2 might be the D (7 bases). Germline CDR1 and CDR2: GTSNPN and SVGIG (reference sequence). The CDR3 consists of 13 residues. V gave up 2 bases and J gave up 5 bases, with 12 bases separating them. CDR3 sequence reads: CAWSSGGRETQYF. The CDR3 DNA follows: TGTGCCTGGAGTTCGGGGGGCCGGGAGACCCAGTACTTC.

This chain uses TRBV28 with TRBJ2-3, with TRBD2 as a possible D gene (5 bases). From germline, CDR1 is MDHEN and CDR2 SYDVKM. The CDR3 is made up of 13 amino acids. V was trimmed by 5 bases and J by 6 bases, leaving 12 bases between them. CDR3 DNA: TGTGCCAGCAGTGGGGAGCCCGCGGATACGCAGTATTTT. Protein: CASSGEPADTQYF.

In its sample, this clone was seen once. This probably arose from a read error, given a far larger clone one base away. Additional DNA sequences in this sample encode the identical CDR3. The CDR3 sequence is CASKKGGQGLYEQYF. CDR3 sequence (DNA): TGTGCAAGCAAAAAAGGGGGGCAGGGTCTCTACGAGCAGTACTTC. V is TRBV28 and J is TRBJ2-7; D could derive from TRBD1 or TRBD2 (6 bases each). Looked up from germline, CDR1 is MDHEN and CDR2 is SYDVKM. The CDR3 spans 15 residues.

The chain has TRBV7-2 and TRBJ2-5; D gene unclear. Matching the DNA end better, TRBJ2-7 makes the J call doubtful. The germline gives CDR1 SGHTA, CDR2 FQGNSA. The CDR3 sequence is 12 residues long. In DNA form, the CDR3 reads TGTGCCAGCAGCCCCTCCACCTACGAGCAGTACTTC. Translation gives CASSPSTYEQYF.

The V and J genes are TRBV19 and TRBJ1-4; 10 nucleotides match TRBD1. Germline values: CDR1 LNHDA, CDR2 SQIVND (reference sequence). V gave up 5 bases and J gave up 8 bases; unmatched junction bases: 8. The CDR3 loop spans 15 amino acids. The CDR3 spells CASSSRDRGVEKLFF. Written as DNA, the CDR3 is TGTGCCAGTAGTTCCCGGGACAGGGGAGTAGAAAAACTGTTTTTT.

V usage is TRBV6-1 and J usage is TRBJ1-2; TRBD1 is a possible D gene (6 bases). The CDR3 consists of 13 residues. V was pared by 4 bases and J by 4 bases, with 10 bases between. CDR1 is MNHNS, CDR2 SASEGT, per germline. The chain's CDR3 is CASSGARGYGYTF. CDR3 nucleotide sequence: TGTGCCAGCAGTGGGGCCAGGGGCTATGGCTACACCTTC.

The chain joins TRBV5-1 to TRBJ2-5; tentative D call: TRBD1 (6 bases). Germline CDR1 reads SGHRS; CDR2 reads YFSETQ. V was trimmed by 5 bases and J by 1 base, leaving 12 bases between them. The CDR3 has 14 amino acids. The CDR3 loop is CASSPWTAQETQYF. The CDR3 DNA follows: TGCGCCAGCAGTCCCTGGACAGCCCAAGAGACCCAGTACTTC.

This sequence joins TRBV5-6 and TRBJ1-2, with no clear D. This CDR3 comprises 13 residues. Germline CDR1 and CDR2: SGHDT and YYEEEE. Trimming stripped 5 bases from V and 1 base from J, with 9 bases between. The CDR3 DNA follows: TGTGCCAGCAGTCAACAGAATAACTATGGCTACACCTTC. Translation: CASSQQNNYGYTF.

The count of this clone is one. The V and J genes are TRBV2 and TRBJ2-7; 11 positions agree with TRBD2. This CDR3 has 13 residues. V trimming: 6 bases; J trimming: 2 bases; junction bases outside the gene matches: 0. CDR1 SNHLY and CDR2 FYNNEI come from the germline V gene. The CDR3 spells CASRGLAAYEQYF. The CDR3 bases are TGTGCCAGCAGGGGACTAGCGGCCTACGAGCAGTACTTC.

Sample share makes this clone medium-sized. Additional DNA sequences in this sample encode the identical CDR3. The genes are TRBV9 and TRBJ2-5; D is perhaps TRBD1 (6 bases). The V gene lost 3 bases and the J gene lost 5 bases, with 11 bases spanning the gap. Looked up from germline, CDR1 is SGDLS and CDR2 is YYNGEE. This CDR3 spans 13 amino acids. The CDR3 here is CASSAQGGETQYF. In DNA form, the CDR3 reads TGTGCCAGCAGCGCACAGGGCGGGGAGACCCAGTACTTC.

The gene calls are TRBV11-3 and TRBJ2-3; 7 nucleotides agree with TRBD2. The CDR3 consists of 15 residues. V lost 4 bases, J lost 2 bases, and 6 bases stayed unmatched. CDR1 and CDR2 (germline): SGHNT, YENEEA. DNA for the CDR3: TGTGCCAGCAGCTCAGGCGGGAGTTCCACAGATACGCAGTATTTT. Encoded protein: CASSSGGSSTDTQYF.

Of note for this clone: This CDR3 is also generated by other DNA sequences in the sample. The chain links TRBV5-1 to TRBJ2-2, with D hard to call. Deletions cut 0 bases from V and 7 bases from J, with 7 bases between. The CDR3 spans 13 residues. CDR1 is SGHRS, CDR2 YFSETQ, per germline. The CDR3 spells CASSLGPGGELFF. The DNA of the CDR3 is TGCGCCAGCAGCTTGGGCCCAGGCGGGGAGCTGTTTTTT.